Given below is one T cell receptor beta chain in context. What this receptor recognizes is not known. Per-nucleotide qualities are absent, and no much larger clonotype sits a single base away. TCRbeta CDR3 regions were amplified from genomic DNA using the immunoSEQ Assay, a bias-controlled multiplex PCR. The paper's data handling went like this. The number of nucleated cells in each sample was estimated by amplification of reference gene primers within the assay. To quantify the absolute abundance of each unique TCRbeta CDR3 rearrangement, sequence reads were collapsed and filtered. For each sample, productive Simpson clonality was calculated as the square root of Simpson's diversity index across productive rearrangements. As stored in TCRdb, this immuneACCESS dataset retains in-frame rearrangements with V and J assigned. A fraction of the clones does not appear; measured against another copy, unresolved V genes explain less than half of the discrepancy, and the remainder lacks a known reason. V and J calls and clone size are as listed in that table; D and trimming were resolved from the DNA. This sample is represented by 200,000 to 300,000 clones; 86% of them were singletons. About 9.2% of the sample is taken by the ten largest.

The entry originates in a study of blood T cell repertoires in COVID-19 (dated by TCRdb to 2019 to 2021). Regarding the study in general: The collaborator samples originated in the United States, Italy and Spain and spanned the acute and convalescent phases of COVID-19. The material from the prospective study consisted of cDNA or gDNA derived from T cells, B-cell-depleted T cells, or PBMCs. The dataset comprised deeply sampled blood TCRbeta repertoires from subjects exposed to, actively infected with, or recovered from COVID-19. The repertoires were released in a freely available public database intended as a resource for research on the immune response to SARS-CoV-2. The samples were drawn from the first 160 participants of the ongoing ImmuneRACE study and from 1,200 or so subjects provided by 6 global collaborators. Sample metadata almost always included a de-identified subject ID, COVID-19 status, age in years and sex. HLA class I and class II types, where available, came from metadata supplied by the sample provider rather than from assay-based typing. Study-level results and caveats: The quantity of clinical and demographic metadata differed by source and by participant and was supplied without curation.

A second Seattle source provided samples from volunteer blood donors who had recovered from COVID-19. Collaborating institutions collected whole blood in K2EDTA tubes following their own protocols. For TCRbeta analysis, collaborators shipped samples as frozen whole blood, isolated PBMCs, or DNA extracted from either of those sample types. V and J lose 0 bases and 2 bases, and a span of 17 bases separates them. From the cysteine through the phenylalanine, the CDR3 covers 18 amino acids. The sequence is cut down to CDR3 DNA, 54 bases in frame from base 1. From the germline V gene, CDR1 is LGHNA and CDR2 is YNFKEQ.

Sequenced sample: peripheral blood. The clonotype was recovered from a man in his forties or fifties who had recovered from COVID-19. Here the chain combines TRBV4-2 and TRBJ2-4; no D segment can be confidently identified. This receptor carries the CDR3 CASSQDTPAPGSKNIQYF. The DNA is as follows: TGTGCCAGCAGCCAAGATACCCCCGCCCCCGGTTCCAAAAACATTCAGTACTTC.